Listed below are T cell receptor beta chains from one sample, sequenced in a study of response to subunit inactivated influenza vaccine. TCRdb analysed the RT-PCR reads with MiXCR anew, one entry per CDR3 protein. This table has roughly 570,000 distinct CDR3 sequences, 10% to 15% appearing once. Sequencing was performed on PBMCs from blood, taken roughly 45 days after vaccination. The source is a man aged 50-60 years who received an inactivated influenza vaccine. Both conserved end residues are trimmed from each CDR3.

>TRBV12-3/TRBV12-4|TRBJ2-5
ASSPTGQETQY
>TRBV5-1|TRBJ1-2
ASSPGQGRGYT
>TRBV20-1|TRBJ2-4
SAALRGGKNIQY
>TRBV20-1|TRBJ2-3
SARVPGLSDTQY
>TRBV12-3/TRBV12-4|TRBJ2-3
ASSFRGALTDTQY
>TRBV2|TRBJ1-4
ASIEDWGEKLF
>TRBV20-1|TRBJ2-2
SAREWTESWELF
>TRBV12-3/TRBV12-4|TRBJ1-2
ASSPDRSYGYT
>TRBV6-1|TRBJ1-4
ASSKTGGFEKLF
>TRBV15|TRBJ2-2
ATPGDINTGELF
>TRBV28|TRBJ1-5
ASSLFGSGQGGNQPQH
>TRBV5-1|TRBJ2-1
ASSLAGGFDGEQF
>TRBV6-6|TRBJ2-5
ASSRQGVETQY
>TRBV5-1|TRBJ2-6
ASTGGRSGANVLT
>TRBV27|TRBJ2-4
ASSIGSTGRIQY
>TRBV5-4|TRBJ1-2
ASSLVAQPSLYGYT
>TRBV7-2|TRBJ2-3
ASSPSQGAGDTQY
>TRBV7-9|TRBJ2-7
ASSLVPAGGAPYEQY
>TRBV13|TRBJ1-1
ASRLGSTEAF
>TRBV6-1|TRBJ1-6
ASTYGSVNSPLH
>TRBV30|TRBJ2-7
AWAPGLLSEQY
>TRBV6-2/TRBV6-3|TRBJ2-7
ASSSGDGFSYEQY
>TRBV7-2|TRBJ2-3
ASTFTPPDTQY
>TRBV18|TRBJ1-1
ASSPAYRYEAF
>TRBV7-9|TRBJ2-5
ASSPARAGETQY
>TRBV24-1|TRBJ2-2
ATSPPGAPNTGELF
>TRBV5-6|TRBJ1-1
ASSLFQQTPEAF
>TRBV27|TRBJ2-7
ASSLSVGSRHEQY
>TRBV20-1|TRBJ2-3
SARWTSGVADTQY
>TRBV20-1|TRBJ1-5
SAHGLLSGNQPQH
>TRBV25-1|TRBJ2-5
ASSEWSQETQY
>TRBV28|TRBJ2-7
ASSFLGRDYEQY
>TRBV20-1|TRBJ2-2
SARDLRGRDTGELF
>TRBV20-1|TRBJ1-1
SARDFMADEAF
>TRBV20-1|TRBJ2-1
SASAGSSYNEQF
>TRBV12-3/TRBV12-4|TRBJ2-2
ASSLDEGGPNTGELF
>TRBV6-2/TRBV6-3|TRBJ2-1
ASSAQHEQF
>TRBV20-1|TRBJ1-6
SAQRARSPLH
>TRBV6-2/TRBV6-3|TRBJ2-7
ASSPQGRNYEQY
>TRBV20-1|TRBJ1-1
SARRAITSTEAF